These 28 T cell receptor beta chains were sequenced from one sample in a study of OX40 agonist ivuxolimab in advanced cancers. Assay used: immunoSEQ multiplex PCR; TCRdb lists only in-frame clones, some missing. This table has under 55,000 clones, 80% to 90% appearing once. The sequenced sample was CD4+ or CD8+ T cells sorted from blood, obtained in a trial of the OX40 agonist ivuxolimab. These receptors were obtained from an adult with an advanced solid tumor such as melanoma, head and neck, liver or kidney cancer.

The table lists this clone with a count of one. This sequence joins TRBV9 and TRBJ1-2; 7 bases are a match to TRBD1. With V trimmed by 4 bases and J by 4 bases, 10 bases remained unmatched. Germline CDR1 SGDLS, CDR2 YYNGEE. The CDR3 totals 15 residues. The CDR3 sequence is CASSTEGRGSYGYTF. The CDR3 nucleotides are TGTGCCAGCAGCACCGAGGGCAGGGGGAGCTATGGCTACACCTTC.

The rearrangement uses TRBV28 and TRBJ1-4; D gene unclear. Germline values: CDR1 MDHEN, CDR2 SYDVKM. The CDR3 is made up of 15 amino acids. Trimming left V 8 bases short and J 6 bases short, with 19 bases between. The CDR3, as DNA: TGTGCCAGCCTCTTACGGGGATTAAGGGATGAAAAACTGTTTTTT. Translation gives CASLLRGLRDEKLFF.

V usage is TRBV27 and J usage is TRBJ2-6; TRBD1 might be the D (7 bases). This CDR3 has 17 amino acids. Germline V gene sequence: CDR1 MNHEY, CDR2 SMNVEV (reference sequence). Trimming stripped 8 bases from V and 0 bases from J, with 17 bases between. The CDR3 spells CASLSRGALSGANVLTF. CDR3 in DNA: TGTGCCAGCCTTTCCAGGGGGGCACTCTCTGGGGCCAACGTCCTGACTTTC.

J is TRBJ1-2 and V is TRBV6-6; possibly TRBD1 for D (5 bases). V lost 10 bases, J lost 8 bases, and 11 bases lay in between. Germline V gene sequence: CDR1 MNHNY, CDR2 SVGAGI (reference sequence). The CDR3 contains 10 residues. CDR3 DNA sequence: TGTGCCACCCAACAGGAGGGCTACACCTTC. Translating gives CATQQEGYTF.

This clone was picked up a small number of times. This rearrangement joins TRBV10-2 to TRBJ1-5; 8 bases align to TRBD1. This CDR3 region has 13 residues. Germline assignment: CDR1 WSHSY and CDR2 SAAADI. Trimming removed 4 bases from V and 7 bases from J; junction bases left unmatched: 3. Written as DNA, the CDR3 is TGCGCCAGCAGTGGACAGGGGCAGCAGCCCCAGCATTTT. Translating it yields CASSGQGQQPQHF.

This clone was seen only once. V is TRBV21-1 and J is TRBJ1-5; TRBD1 is the table's D call, not checked against the DNA. TRBV21-1 is a known pseudogene. This CDR3 has 15 residues. DNA of the CDR3: TGTGCCAGCAGCAAAAATCCCAGGGTTATGCAGCCCCAGCATTTT. Residues: CASSKNPRVMQPQHF.

The chain recombines TRBV5-1 with TRBJ2-5, with 9 bases that match TRBD2. The junction had 10 bases not matched to a gene; V was cut back by 0 bases and J by 4 bases. Per the germline V gene, CDR1 is SGHRS and CDR2 is YFSETQ. This CDR3 contains 17 residues. The CDR3: CASSLGSSGGARETQYF. The CDR3 DNA is TGCGCCAGCAGCTTGGGTAGTAGCGGGGGCGCAAGAGAGACCCAGTACTTC.

This clone has a handful of counts. The V and J genes are TRBV30 and TRBJ1-6, with TRBD1 matching over 9 bases. Trimming removed 3 bases from V and 6 bases from J; junction bases left unmatched: 3. CDR3 length equals 14 residues. Germline V gene sequence: CDR1 GTSNPN, CDR2 SVGIG (reference sequence). CDR3 DNA: TGTGCCTGGAGCCCGGGACAGGGTAATTCACCCCTCCACTTT. The encoded protein is CAWSPGQGNSPLHF. Filled out from reference TRBV30 and TRBJ1-6, the complete variable domain reads SQTIHQWPATLVQPVGSPLSLECTVEGTSNPNLYWYRQAAGRGLQLLFYSVGIGQISSEVPQNLSASRPQDRQFILSSKKLLLSDSGFYLCAWSPGQGNSPLHFGNGTRLTVT.

V usage is TRBV27 and J usage is TRBJ1-1; D remains ambiguous. The CDR3 is 14 amino acids. The V gene's germline CDR1 is MNHEY and CDR2 SMNVEV (reference sequence). Trimming stripped 7 bases from V and 3 bases from J, with 15 bases between. The CDR3 region is CASNRVSIDTEAFF. CDR3 sequence (DNA): TGTGCCAGCAATCGTGTATCAATTGACACTGAAGCTTTCTTT.

The rearrangement links TRBV9 to TRBJ1-2, with D possibly matching TRBD1 (5 bases). The CDR3 is 14 residues long. V lost 2 bases and J lost 4, with 12 bases in between. Germline lookup yields CDR1 SGDLS and CDR2 YYNGEE. CDR3 region: CASSVRGTGYGYTF. Here the CDR3 DNA reads TGTGCCAGCAGCGTCCGCGGGACGGGCTATGGCTACACCTTC.

This clone has a single count. The chain combines TRBV6-6 with TRBJ2-1, with D uncertain. Deletions cut 0 bases from V and 1 base from J, with 7 bases between. CDR3 size: 15 residues. The germline V gene encodes CDR1 MNHNY and CDR2 SVGAGI (reference sequence). In DNA form, the CDR3 reads TGTGCCAGCAGTTACTCCGGTGGTTCCTACAATGAGCAGTTCTTC. Its protein product is CASSYSGGSYNEQFF.

The chain couples TRBV5-4 to TRBJ1-2, with D uncertain. The CDR3 sequence is 13 residues long. V was cut by 3 bases and J by 4 bases, with 10 bases left in between. The germline V gene has CDR1 SGHNT and CDR2 YYREEE (reference sequence). The CDR3 DNA follows: TGTGCCAGCAGCTCAGGTTCGATCTATGGCTACACCTTC. Protein product: CASSSGSIYGYTF.

This clone was observed a single time. The chain has TRBV5-6 and TRBJ1-2; D is unclear. This CDR3 contains 12 residues. The germline CDR1 and CDR2 sequences are SGHDT and YYEEEE. Trimming left V 0 bases short and J 4 bases short, with 4 bases between. The CDR3 DNA sequence: TGTGCCAGCAGCTTGGCCAGCTATGGCTACACCTTC. Translating gives CASSLASYGYTF.

The rearrangement joins TRBV27 to TRBJ1-4; 7 bases are shared with TRBD1. With V trimmed by 9 bases and J by 7 bases, 14 bases remained unmatched. The CDR3 consists of 15 residues. From germline, CDR1 is MNHEY and CDR2 SMNVEV (reference sequence). The CDR3 region is CASRLSGTVAEKLFF. DNA of the CDR3: TGTGCCAGTAGACTCTCCGGGACAGTGGCTGAAAAACTGTTTTTT. Based on the CDR3 plus reference TRBV27 and TRBJ1-4, the full variable domain is EAQVTQNPRYLITVTGKKLTVTCSQNMNHEYMSWYRQDPGLGLRQIYYSMNVEVTDKGDVPEGYKVSRKEKRNFPLILESPSPNQTSLYFCASRLSGTVAEKLFFGSGTQLSVL.

The table lists this clone with a few counts. The V call is TRBV9, the J call TRBJ2-1, with TRBD2 matching over 12 bases. Germline CDR1 is SGDLS and CDR2 is YYNGEE. Trimming removed 2 bases from V and 3 bases from J; junction bases left unmatched: 9. This CDR3 has 18 amino acids. CDR3 nucleotide sequence: TGTGCCAGCAGCGTTGGTCTAGCGGGGGGGGCACGCTACAATGAGCAGTTCTTC. It specifies CASSVGLAGGARYNEQFF.

A single count supports this clone. This chain uses TRBV18 with TRBJ2-3; TRBD1 is a possible D gene (5 bases). Germline CDR1 KGHSH, CDR2 LQKENI. The CDR3 length is 15 residues. V was trimmed by 8 bases and J by 0 bases, leaving 15 bases between them. CDR3 amino acids: CASTKQELSTDTQYF. CDR3 DNA: TGTGCCAGCACAAAACAGGAGTTAAGCACAGATACGCAGTATTTT.

This chain uses TRBV4-2 with TRBJ2-3; TRBD1 aligns across 7 bases. CDR3 length equals 18 residues. V dropped 2 bases and J dropped 1; count of bases not matched to a gene: 12. Germline V gene sequence: CDR1 LGHNA, CDR2 YNFKEQ. This CDR3 reads CASSQLSGGRGGTDTQYF. CDR3 nucleotide sequence: TGTGCCAGCAGCCAATTGTCAGGGGGACGGGGAGGCACAGATACGCAGTATTTT.

This clone showed up just a few times. The V gene is TRBV30, the J gene TRBJ1-1; D gene ambiguous. The CDR3 consists of 13 residues. V was pared by 2 bases and J by 3 bases, with 10 bases between. In germline, CDR1 is GTSNPN, CDR2 SVGIG (reference sequence). The chain's CDR3 is CAWSRASDTEAFF. As DNA, the CDR3 is TGTGCCTGGAGTAGGGCGTCGGACACTGAAGCTTTCTTT.

To note about this clone: Other DNA sequences of this sample code for an identical CDR3. V usage is TRBV7-7 and J usage is TRBJ2-7, with unresolved D. This CDR3 region has 13 residues. Trimming stripped 1 base from V and 2 bases from J, with 6 bases between. Germline V CDR1 and CDR2: SSHAT, FNYEAQ (reference sequence). The CDR3 protein is CASSLGRPYEQYF. DNA for the CDR3: TGTGCCAGCAGCTTAGGCAGACCCTACGAGCAGTACTTC.

V gene TRBV7-6 combines with J gene TRBJ2-1, with TRBD2 as a possible D gene (7 bases). V lost 4 bases to trimming and J lost 7 bases, with 14 bases between them. Germline V gene data show CDR1 as SGHVS and CDR2 as FNYEAQ. This CDR3 has 14 amino acids. The CDR3 protein is CASSSSRGGNEQFF. The CDR3 region has the DNA TGTGCCAGCAGCTCCTCAAGGGGGGGGAATGAGCAGTTCTTC. Drawing the rest from reference TRBV7-6 and TRBJ2-1, the complete variable domain is GAGVSQSPRYKVTKRGQDVALRCDPISGHVSLYWYRQALGQGPEFLTYFNYEAQQDKSGLPNDRFSAERPEGSISTLTIQRTEQRDSAMYRCASSSSRGGNEQFFGPGTRLTVL.

The rearrangement links TRBV5-4 to TRBJ1-6; 7 bases align to TRBD1. V was clipped by 5 bases and J by 7 bases; unmatched bases: 6. Germline-derived CDR1 and CDR2 are SGHNT and YYREEE (reference sequence). The CDR3 is 14 amino acids. The DNA for the CDR3 is TGTGCCAGCAGGACAGGGACTGTGAATTCACCCCTCCACTTT. Translated: CASRTGTVNSPLHF.

CDR3 residues: CASARVAGGSSYNEQFF. The CDR3 region has the DNA TGTGCCAGCGCTAGGGTAGCGGGGGGTAGCTCCTACAATGAGCAGTTCTTC. This chain uses TRBV9 with TRBJ2-1; 10 bases agree with TRBD2. V trimming: 7 bases; J trimming: 0 bases; junction bases outside the gene matches: 10. The germline gives CDR1 SGDLS, CDR2 YYNGEE. The CDR3 runs 17 residues. Filled out from reference TRBV9 and TRBJ2-1, the complete variable domain reads DSGVTQTPKHLITATGQRVTLRCSPRSGDLSVYWYQQSLDQGLQFLIQYYNGEERAKGNILERFSAQQFPDLHSELNLSSLELGDSALYFCASARVAGGSSYNEQFFGPGTRLTVL.

The J gene is TRBJ1-1, the V gene TRBV7-8, with TRBD1 matching over 7 bases. The CDR3 is 15 amino acids. Unmatched junction bases numbered 10, after V lost 2 bases and J lost 7 bases. Germline CDR1 and CDR2: SGHVS and FQNEAQ. The CDR3 DNA follows: TGTGCCAGCAGCTTATGGGACAGAAACCAGAATGAAGCTTTCTTT. The encoded protein is CASSLWDRNQNEAFF.

The J gene is TRBJ1-5, the V gene TRBV27, with 8 bases matching TRBD1. Germline V gene data show CDR1 as MNHEY and CDR2 as SMNVEV (reference sequence). With 8 bases clipped from V and 6 bases from J, the junction kept 9 bases outside the gene matches. This CDR3 has 14 amino acids. CDR3 sequence: CASGTGGIGQPQHF. CDR3 bases: TGTGCCAGCGGCACAGGGGGGATCGGTCAGCCCCAGCATTTT.

The genes are TRBV5-1 and TRBJ1-2; D is possibly TRBD1 (6 bases). Germline-derived CDR1 and CDR2 are SGHRS and YFSETQ. Between the trimmed V and J ends, which lost 0 bases and 8 bases, there was a span of 14 bases. There are 14 residues in the CDR3. The CDR3 DNA reads as TGCGCCAGCAGCTTGGAGGGGGGCGCACAAGGCTACACCTTC. This sequence encodes CASSLEGGAQGYTF. Supplemented by reference TRBV5-1 and TRBJ1-2, the full variable domain reads KAGVTQTPRYLIKTRGQQVTLSCSPISGHRSVSWYQQTPGQGLQFLFEYFSETQRNKGNFPGRFSGRQFSNSRSEMNVSTLELGDSALYLCASSLEGGAQGYTFGSGTRLTVV.

The chain uses TRBV30 and TRBJ1-6; 10 positions match TRBD1. The CDR3 sequence is 14 residues long. Looked up from germline, CDR1 is GTSNPN and CDR2 is SVGIG (reference sequence). Trimming at V came to 2 bases and at J to 7 bases, leaving 2 bases not matched to a gene. The CDR3 DNA sequence: TGTGCCTGGAGTAGGGACAGGGGCAATTCACCCCTCCACTTT. Translation: CAWSRDRGNSPLHF.

V usage is TRBV7-3 and J usage is TRBJ2-1, with 9 bases that match TRBD2. The CDR3 consists of 14 residues. Trimming at V came to 6 bases and at J to 9 bases, leaving 9 bases not matched to a gene. Germline V gene sequence: CDR1 SGHTA, CDR2 FQGTGA. The CDR3 DNA is TGTGCCAGCAGTGCCACTGGCGGGGGGGTTGAGCAGTTCTTC. Residues: CASSATGGGVEQFF.

This clone appeared a single time. J is TRBJ2-7 and V is TRBV6-1; 9 bases map to TRBD2. The CDR3 loop spans 13 amino acids. V was clipped by 10 bases and J by 7 bases; unmatched bases: 11. Per the germline V gene, CDR1 is MNHNS and CDR2 is SASEGT. CDR3 protein: CATFLGLAGEQYF. The CDR3 region has the DNA TGTGCCACCTTCCTGGGGCTAGCGGGGGAGCAGTACTTC.